This T cell receptor (beta chain) was retrieved from a study of vaccination effects on CD4 cells after COVID-19. Comment on this clone: Its antigen is currently unknown.

CD4+ T cells specific for antigen were expanded with viral peptide pools by the ViraFEST assay before sequencing. After about 10 days in culture, the CD4+ T cells were isolated. Neither prior SARS-CoV-2 infection nor positive nucleocapsid antibodies were present in the vaccine recipients. Measured with immunoSEQ multiplex PCR; TCRdb has only the in-frame clones, and not every one. The sample records around 63,000 clones, about 71% being singletons. The CDR3 is 16 residues long. Trimming stripped 1 base from V and 2 bases from J, with 13 bases between. Germline V gene lookup returns CDR1 MNHEY and CDR2 SMNVEV (reference sequence).

The rearrangement joins TRBV27 to TRBJ2-3, with a possible D match to TRBD2 (6 bases). This TCR was sampled from a human donor who received a COVID-19 vaccine. This specimen consisted of CD4+ T cells from PBMCs cultured with HCoV-OC43 spike peptides, obtained before COVID-19 vaccination. Sample subset: HCoV-OC43 spike overlapping peptide pool stimulation. CDR3 amino acids: CASSLYQRANTDTQYF. The CDR3 DNA follows: TGTGCCAGCAGTTTATACCAGCGGGCAAACACAGATACGCAGTATTTT.